What follows is one T cell receptor beta chain and its context. Its target antigen remains unknown. This specimen belongs to a study of human CD8 memory T cell subsets (dated by TCRdb to 2020 to 2022). For context, the study as a whole: To assess how stem-like (TSTEM), progenitor exhausted-like (TPEX) and effector memory CD8+ T cell subsets are clonally related, the TCRbeta repertoires of these three subsets were compared. Six donors each provided TSTEM, TPEX and effector memory subsets, and TCRbeta repertoires were obtained from all six. Overall results and qualifications from the work: Only TCRbeta chains were sequenced, and repertoire comparisons were based on six donors, with testing performed by paired t-tests and Bonferroni correction. Although both stem-like subsets shared clonotypes with effector memory cells, the overlap between TSTEM and TPEX repertoires was minimal, suggesting distinct antigen spectra for the TSTEM and TPEX subsets. TSTEM and TPEX subsets showed similarly high normalized Shannon-Wiener diversity, whereas effector memory subsets were comparatively less diverse. Greater repertoire diversity in TSTEM than in TPEX subsets was suggested by Chao1 estimates, potentially reflecting a broader range of specificities.

Peripheral blood mononuclear cells were isolated from healthy donor buffy coats by density gradient separation. Negative magnetic separation using EasySep or MojoSort CD8+ T cell isolation kits was how the study enriched total CD8+ T cells. An RNeasy Mini Kit was used to extract total RNA from duplicate vials of around 150,000 sorted CD8+ T cells per subset. The PBMCs were used fresh or after being cryopreserved in fetal bovine serum with 10% DMSO. CD8+ T cell subsets were sorted to purity by fluorescence-activated cell sorting on a FACSAria III. A Human TCR Profiling Kit was used to prepare UMI-labeled 5' RACE TCRbeta libraries. Every TCRbeta library was prepared in parallel, with the same number of PCR cycles used for all of the libraries. Turning to the authors' computational methods: Between roughly 2,700 and 18,000 functional CDR3beta clonotypes were contained in each TCRbeta library. MIGEC 1.2.9 handled UMI extraction and consensus assembly, with a minimum of three reads required per UMI. MiXCR 3.0.3 was used to extract the in-frame CDR3beta repertoires. Each sample was downsampled to 42,000 randomly selected UMIs before diversity metrics were computed in VDJtools 1.2.1. For each sample pair, the repertoire overlap metrics D, R and F2 were calculated in VDJtools using the top 3,000 clones. TCRdb reprocessed the reads; each CDR3 protein sequence makes one entry, and DNA is unavailable. The V and J calls, along with clone size, are taken from TCRdb and not from the paper's own processing. The sample's own table lists around 4,600 distinct CDR3 sequences. Of the sample, about 39% falls within the top ten clones.

This TCR was sampled from a human donor in good health. Specimen: CD8+ T cells from PBMCs.

The CDR3 has the sequence CAISERQESSYEQYF. The chain is made from TRBV10-3 and TRBJ2-7. For CDR1 and CDR2, the germline V gene lists ENHRY and SYGVKD. The CDR3 runs 15 amino acids, cysteine and phenylalanine included. Only the protein sequence is given.